The clone carrying this T cell receptor beta chain occurred a few times. The data are from a study of blood T cells in healthy people across ages. For the second PCR, which ran for 7 to 11 cycles, a sample-barcoded 5' primer and a J-beta primer mix were used. Each CDR3 protein is one row after TCRdb ran MiXCR on the 5' RACE reads. The sample yields around 1,600,000 distinct CDR3 sequences, roughly two fifths seen once. This clonotype was sampled from a woman under 30 in good health. Sequencing input: blood.

Written as DNA, the CDR3 is TGCAGTGCCCCAACGGGTACTTTGAACACTGAAGCTTTCTTT. Protein product: CSAPTGTLNTEAFF. The chain carries TRBV20-1 and TRBJ1-1; no clear D gene. Germline lookup yields CDR1 DFQATT and CDR2 SNEGSKA (reference sequence). The CDR3 is 14 amino acids. V lost 6 bases and J 0 bases, leaving 14 bases between the germline ends.